Each of the 3 T cell receptor beta chains below was sequenced from the same sample in a study of blood T cell repertoires in COVID-19. Sequencing was performed with immunoSEQ multiplex PCR; in TCRdb, only in-frame clones are kept and a portion is missing. The repertoire has 65,000 to 75,000 clones, around nine tenths of them found once; the top ten carry approximately 1.5%. The sequenced sample consisted of peripheral blood. The receptors derive from a middle-aged man with acute or convalescent COVID-19.

The rearrangement uses TRBV28 and TRBJ2-5; 11 bases align to TRBD1. CDR1 and CDR2 from the germline V gene are MDHEN and SYDVKM. There are 16 residues in the CDR3. V lost 6 bases to trimming and J lost 0 bases; unmatched junction nucleotides: 6. CDR3 sequence reads: CASSPGTGGDQETQYF. DNA of the CDR3: TGTGCCAGCAGCCCCGGGACAGGGGGAGACCAAGAGACCCAGTACTTC.

The genes are TRBV9 and TRBJ2-5; 10 bases line up with TRBD2. There are 18 residues in the CDR3. J gave up 5 bases and V 0 bases, and 13 bases lay outside the gene matches. Per the germline V gene, CDR1 is SGDLS and CDR2 is YYNGEE. This CDR3 is CASSVGNRGTSVMETQYF. Here the CDR3 DNA reads TGTGCCAGCAGCGTAGGAAACCGCGGGACTAGCGTCATGGAGACCCAGTACTTC.

This CDR3 is CASSKREADTQYF. CDR3 DNA sequence: TGCGCCAGCAGCAAGAGGGAGGCAGATACGCAGTATTTT. The V and J genes are TRBV5-1 and TRBJ2-3; possibly TRBD2 for D (6 bases). This CDR3 comprises 13 residues. V dropped 4 bases and J dropped 4 bases, with 10 bases sitting between them. Germline values: CDR1 SGHRS, CDR2 YFSETQ.